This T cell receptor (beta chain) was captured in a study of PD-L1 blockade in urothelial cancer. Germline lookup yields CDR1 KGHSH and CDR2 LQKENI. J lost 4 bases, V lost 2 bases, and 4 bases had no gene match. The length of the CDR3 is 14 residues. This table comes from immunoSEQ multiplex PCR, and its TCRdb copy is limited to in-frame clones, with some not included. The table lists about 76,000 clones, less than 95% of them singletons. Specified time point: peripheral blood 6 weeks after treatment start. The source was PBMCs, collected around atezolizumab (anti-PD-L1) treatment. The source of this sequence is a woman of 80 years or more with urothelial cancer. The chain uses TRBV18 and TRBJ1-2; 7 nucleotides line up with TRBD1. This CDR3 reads CASSPEGASYGYTF. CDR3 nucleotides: TGTGCCAGCTCACCAGAGGGGGCAAGCTATGGCTACACCTTC. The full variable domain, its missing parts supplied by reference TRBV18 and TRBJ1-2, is NAGVMQNPRHLVRRRGQEARLRCSPMKGHSHVYWYRQLPEEGLKFMVYLQKENIIDESGMPKERFSAEFPKEGPSILRIQQVVRGDSAAYFCASSPEGASYGYTFGSGTRLTVV.